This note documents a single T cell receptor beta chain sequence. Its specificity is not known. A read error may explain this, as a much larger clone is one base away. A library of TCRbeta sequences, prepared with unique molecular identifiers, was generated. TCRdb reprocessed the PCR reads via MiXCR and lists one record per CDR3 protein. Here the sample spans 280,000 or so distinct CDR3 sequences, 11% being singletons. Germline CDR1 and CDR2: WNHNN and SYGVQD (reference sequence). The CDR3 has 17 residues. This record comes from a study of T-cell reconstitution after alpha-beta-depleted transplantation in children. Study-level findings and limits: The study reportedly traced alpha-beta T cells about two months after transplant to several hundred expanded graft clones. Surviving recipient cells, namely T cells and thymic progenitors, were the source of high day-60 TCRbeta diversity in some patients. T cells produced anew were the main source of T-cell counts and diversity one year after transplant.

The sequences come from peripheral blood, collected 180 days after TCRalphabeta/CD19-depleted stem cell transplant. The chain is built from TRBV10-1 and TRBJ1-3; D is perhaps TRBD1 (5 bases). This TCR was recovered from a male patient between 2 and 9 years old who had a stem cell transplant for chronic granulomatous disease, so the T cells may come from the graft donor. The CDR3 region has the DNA TGCGCCAGCAGTGAGTCGGGCTCAGGGATCTCTAGAAACACCATATATTTT. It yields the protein CASSESGSGISRNTIYF.